The rows below give T cell receptor beta chains drawn from one sample of a study of graft-versus-host responses after intestinal transplantation. TCRdb's copy holds only in-frame clones and misses some; the assay was immunoSEQ multiplex PCR. The sample lists 85,000 to 100,000 clones, roughly 91% occurring once. For these TCRs, the target antigens are not known. The source material was unstimulated CD8+ T cells sorted from spleen or lymph node cells, sampled before intestinal transplant. Receptor source: a human donor who received an intestinal transplant. Both conserved end residues are part of each CDR3. The D gene is left open where the match is weak. Clone size appears in some rows only: once, few, many, or a class for an expanded clone.

>TRBJ1-6|NA|NA|TRBV27
CASLATRNSPLHF
TGTGCCAGCCTCGCAACCCGGAATTCACCCCTCCACTTT
>TRBJ2-2|once|NA|TRBV5-8
CASSAGRVNTGELFF
TGTGCCAGCAGCGCGGGGCGAGTGAACACCGGGGAGCTGTTTTTT
>TRBJ1-2|NA|NA|TRBV7-9
CASSLAPGVGNGYTF
TGTGCCAGCAGCTTAGCGCCCGGGGTTGGTAATGGCTACACCTTC
>TRBJ1-2|NA|NA|TRBV7-2
CASSLARGGYGYTF
TGTGCCAGCAGCTTAGCCAGAGGCGGCTATGGCTACACCTTC
>TRBJ1-2|once|TRBD1|TRBV29-1
CSVDRQGVNYGYTF
TGCAGCGTTGACAGACAGGGGGTAAACTATGGCTACACCTTC
>TRBJ1-2|NA|NA|TRBV21-1
CASSKAPRTGVLDGYTF
TGTGCCAGCAGCAAAGCTCCCCGGACAGGGGTGCTAGATGGCTACACCTTC
>TRBJ1-2|NA|NA|TRBV27
CASSLSVTHGSGYTF
TGTGCCAGCAGTTTGTCCGTGACCCACGGGAGTGGCTACACCTTC
>TRBJ2-7|NA|NA|TRBV11-2
CASSLNSLYEQYF
TGTGCCAGCAGCTTAAATTCCCTCTACGAGCAGTACTTC
>TRBJ1-6|NA|TRBD1|TRBV19
CASSVVLPGTGPRSTPLHF
TGTGCCAGTAGTGTCGTACTCCCCGGGACAGGGCCTAGGTCGACACCCCTCCACTTT
>TRBJ1-4|few|NA|TRBV27
CASSRTASGKLFF
TGTGCCAGCAGTAGGACAGCAAGCGGAAAACTGTTTTTT
>TRBJ1-2|NA|NA|TRBV9
CASSVEDGGDYGYTF
TGTGCCAGCAGCGTAGAAGACGGGGGGGACTATGGCTACACCTTC
>TRBJ2-7|NA|NA|TRBV6-6
CASSHSYEQYF
TGTGCCAGCAGTCACTCCTACGAGCAGTACTTC
>TRBJ2-1|NA|TRBD1|TRBV4-3
CASSRSGQYNEQFF
TGCGCCAGCAGCCGCTCGGGACAGTACAATGAGCAGTTCTTC
>TRBJ1-5|NA|NA|TRBV23-1
CASSPRSGSANQPQHF
TGCGCCAGCAGTCCCCGGAGTGGCAGCGCGAATCAGCCCCAGCATTTT
>TRBJ1-6|NA|NA|TRBV30
CAVRDMGSPLHF
TGTGCGGTCAGGGATATGGGATCACCCCTCCACTTT
>TRBJ1-1|NA|TRBD1|TRBV7-2
CASSLDRGRSATEAFF
TGTGCCAGCAGCTTGGACAGGGGAAGGAGTGCCACTGAAGCTTTCTTT
>TRBJ2-7|NA|NA|TRBV5-4
CASSLGQGGYEQYF
TGTGCCAGCAGCTTGGGACAGGGAGGTTACGAGCAGTACTTC
>TRBJ1-1|NA|NA|TRBV11-2
CASSLGGVALAFF
TGTGCCAGCAGCTTAGGGGGGGTGGCTTTAGCTTTCTTT
>TRBJ2-5|NA|TRBD1|TRBV19
CASSIWTGEGTQYF
TGTGCCAGTAGTATATGGACAGGGGAGGGGACCCAGTACTTC
>TRBJ1-1|NA|NA|TRBV6-5
CASSYGKQVNTEAFF
TGTGCCAGCAGTTACGGAAAACAGGTGAACACTGAAGCTTTCTTT
>TRBJ2-7|NA|NA|TRBV4-3
CASSQEAGNYEQYF
TGCGCCAGCAGCCAAGAGGCAGGGAACTACGAGCAGTACTTC
>TRBJ2-3|NA|TRBD1|TRBV27
CASSYAVIPGTGVPVSTDTQYF
TGTGCCAGCAGTTACGCCGTCATCCCCGGGACAGGGGTGCCAGTGAGCACAGATACGCAGTATTTT
>TRBJ1-2|NA|NA|TRBV6-5
CASSYSKTGEGYTF
TGTGCCAGCAGTTACTCGAAGACGGGTGAAGGCTACACCTTC
>TRBJ2-1|NA|TRBD1|TRBV7-9
CASSRDSFNEQFF
TGTGCCAGCAGCAGGGACAGTTTCAATGAGCAGTTCTTC
>TRBJ1-2|NA|NA|TRBV27
CASSLSVRAYGYTF
TGTGCCAGCAGTTTATCGGTCAGGGCCTATGGCTACACCTTC
>TRBJ1-2|NA|NA|TRBV7-6
CASSPGHIGGNGYTF
TGTGCCAGCAGTCCCGGACACATAGGAGGGAATGGCTACACCTTC
>TRBJ2-2|NA|NA|TRBV11-2
CASSSFREPNTGELFF
TGTGCCAGCAGCTCATTCCGGGAACCAAACACCGGGGAGCTGTTTTTT
>TRBJ1-5|NA|TRBD1|TRBV4-3
CASSPDRDPNQPQHF
TGCGCCAGCAGCCCTGACAGGGATCCCAATCAGCCCCAGCATTTT
>TRBJ2-3|NA|TRBD2|TRBV5-1
CASSLYSGGSTDTQYF
TGCGCCAGCAGCTTGTATAGCGGGGGCAGCACAGATACGCAGTATTTT
>TRBJ2-7|NA|TRBD1|TRBV30
CAWSVGTGGYEQYF
TGTGCCTGGAGTGTAGGGACAGGGGGCTACGAGCAGTACTTC
>TRBJ2-3|NA|NA|TRBV27
CASTPRFTDTQYF
TGTGCCAGCACCCCCAGGTTCACAGATACGCAGTATTTT
>TRBJ2-3|NA|NA|TRBV7-9
CASSPGTSIQYF
TGTGCCAGCAGCCCCGGGACATCTATACAGTATTTT
>TRBJ1-6|NA|TRBD1|TRBV4-3
CASSQGQGQNSPLHF
TGCGCCAGCAGCCAGGGACAGGGGCAGAATTCACCCCTCCACTTT
>TRBJ2-2|NA|TRBD1|TRBV7-9
CASSSFEGATGELFF
TGTGCCAGCAGCTCCTTTGAGGGGGCCACCGGGGAGCTGTTTTTT
>TRBJ2-7|NA|NA|TRBV4-3
CASSQDPAGNSYEQYF
TGCGCCAGCAGCCAAGACCCAGCGGGCAACTCCTACGAGCAGTACTTC
>TRBJ1-1|few|NA|TRBV6-1
CASSEAAGSGTEAFF
TGTGCCAGCAGTGAAGCAGCAGGGAGCGGGACTGAAGCTTTCTTT
>TRBJ2-7|NA|TRBD2|TRBV4-3
CASSQESTSGRYEQYF
TGCGCCAGCAGCCAAGAATCGACTAGCGGACGGTACGAGCAGTACTTC
>TRBJ1-2|NA|NA|TRBV27
CASSSTKSYGYTF
TGTGCCAGCAGTTCGACAAAGAGCTATGGCTACACCTTC
>TRBJ2-7|few|NA|TRBV10-2
CATPGLEFNEQYF
TGCGCCACTCCGGGACTCGAGTTTAACGAGCAGTACTTC
>TRBJ1-2|once|NA|TRBV21-1
CASSKEQGIGYGYTF
TGTGCCAGCAGCAAAGAACAGGGGATTGGGTATGGCTACACCTTC
>TRBJ2-3|once|NA|TRBV5-6
CASSLGPGTSTDTQYF
TGTGCCAGCAGCTTGGGTCCAGGGACTAGCACAGATACGCAGTATTTT
>TRBJ2-5|NA|NA|TRBV4-1
CASSQVLLAGETQYF
TGCGCCAGCAGCCAAGTTCTCCTAGCCGGCGAGACCCAGTACTTC
>TRBJ2-5|NA|TRBD2|TRBV5-1
CASSLGGGTQETQYF
TGCGCCAGCAGCTTGGGCGGGGGGACTCAAGAGACCCAGTACTTC
>TRBJ2-7|NA|NA|TRBV19
CASSRDWGRNYEQYF
TGTGCCAGTAGTAGGGACTGGGGGAGAAACTACGAGCAGTACTTC
>TRBJ2-3|NA|TRBD2|TRBV9
CASSVWGGADTQYF
TGTGCCAGCAGCGTGTGGGGGGGGGCAGATACGCAGTATTTT
>TRBJ2-5|NA|NA|TRBV20-1
CGVLEGETQYF
TGCGGGGTTCTAGAGGGAGAGACCCAGTACTTC
>TRBJ2-7|NA|NA|TRBV7-2
CASSSTYEQYF
TGTGCCAGCAGCTCTACCTACGAGCAGTACTTC
>TRBJ2-1|NA|NA|TRBV9
CASSVGGVEQFF
TGTGCCAGCAGCGTAGGAGGAGTTGAGCAGTTCTTC
>TRBJ1-1|NA|TRBD1|TRBV13
CASSLPGQGEAFF
TGTGCCAGCAGCTTACCGGGACAGGGGGAAGCTTTCTTT
>TRBJ1-2|NA|TRBD1|TRBV7-9
CASRGTDRVYGYTF
TGTGCCAGCAGGGGAACGGACAGGGTTTACGGCTACACCTTC
>TRBJ2-3|NA|TRBD2|TRBV5-8
CASSLGSLAGGADTQYF
TGTGCCAGCAGCTTGGGATCTCTAGCGGGGGGTGCAGATACGCAGTATTTT
>TRBJ2-7|once|NA|TRBV11-2
CASSLTSSYEQYF
TGTGCCAGCAGCCTGACTAGCTCCTACGAGCAGTACTTC
>TRBJ1-5|NA|TRBD1|TRBV9
CASRNRGGQPQHF
TGTGCCAGCAGAAACAGGGGGGGTCAGCCCCAGCATTTT